Listed below are T cell receptor beta chains from one sample, sequenced in a study of T cells in narcolepsy. Measured with immunoSEQ multiplex PCR; TCRdb has only the in-frame clones, and not every one. The table records fewer than 30,000 clones, roughly 85% of them present only once. Sequencing was performed on memory (CD45RA-) CD4+ T cells from blood. The source of these receptors is a human donor in good health. Each CDR3 is given with its conserved first and last residue. Each record gives: CDR3 protein, CDR3 DNA, V gene, clone size, J gene, D gene. A D gene is named only where the DNA matches it firmly. Clone size is given for some rows only: seen once, a few or many times, or a class if the clone is expanded.

CASSFQAGGPSTGELFF | TGTGCCAGCAGTTTTCAGGCGGGAGGGCCAAGCACCGGGGAGCTGTTTTTT | TRBV27 | NA | TRBJ2-2 | TRBD2
CAWRPGVSYEQYF | TGTGCCTGGAGACCGGGAGTCTCCTACGAGCAGTACTTC | TRBV30 | NA | TRBJ2-7 | NA
CAIGGTSGRRKTGELFF | TGTGCCATCGGGGGGACTAGCGGGAGGAGAAAAACCGGGGAGCTGTTTTTT | TRBV5-7 | once | TRBJ2-2 | TRBD2
CASSPGPSTDTQYF | TGCGCCAGCAGCCCGGGACCAAGCACAGATACGCAGTATTTT | TRBV5-1 | NA | TRBJ2-3 | NA
CASSYPGGSAEQYF | TGTGCCAGCAGTTACCCGGGAGGGTCGGCCGAGCAGTACTTC | TRBV6-6 | once | TRBJ2-7 | TRBD2
CASSHSIIRGTGYTF | TGTGCCAGCAGTCACTCGATAATCAGGGGCACTGGCTACACCTTC | TRBV28 | NA | TRBJ1-2 | NA
CASSQTGLAGWTDTQYF | TGTGCCAGCAGCCAAACCGGACTAGCGGGTTGGACAGATACGCAGTATTTT | TRBV11-3 | NA | TRBJ2-3 | TRBD2
CASSIGATFGTDTQYF | TGTGCCAGTAGTATAGGAGCTACATTCGGCACAGATACGCAGTATTTT | TRBV19 | NA | TRBJ2-3 | NA
CGLAQGASYEQYF | TGTGGTTTGGCTCAGGGGGCGTCCTACGAGCAGTACTTC | TRBV30 | NA | TRBJ2-7 | TRBD1
CASDFSGTGTYEQYF | TGTGCCAGCGACTTCTCCGGGACAGGGACCTACGAGCAGTACTTC | TRBV28 | NA | TRBJ2-7 | TRBD1
CASSQDLGTEAFF | TGCGCCAGCAGCCAAGATCTGGGGACTGAAGCTTTCTTT | TRBV4-3 | NA | TRBJ1-1 | NA
CASTKGTGGNQPQHF | TGTGCCAGCACCAAGGGGACAGGGGGCAATCAGCCCCAGCATTTT | TRBV2 | NA | TRBJ1-5 | TRBD1
CAIRVTGDNTEAFF | TGTGCCATCAGAGTGACAGGGGACAACACTGAAGCTTTCTTT | TRBV10-3 | NA | TRBJ1-1 | TRBD1
CASSQDLAGDNEQFF | TGTGCCAGCAGCCAAGATCTAGCGGGAGACAATGAGCAGTTCTTC | TRBV4-1 | NA | TRBJ2-1 | TRBD2
CASSPLGTLQVGNTEAFF | TGTGCCAGCAGCCCTCTTGGGACCTTGCAGGTAGGAAACACTGAAGCTTTCTTT | TRBV11-3 | NA | TRBJ1-1 | NA
CASSRLVGQGNTDTQYF | TGTGCCAGCAGCCGCTTGGTGGGACAGGGTAACACAGATACGCAGTATTTT | TRBV5-6 | NA | TRBJ2-3 | TRBD1
CASSDWASFSDTQYF | TGTGCCAGCAGTGACTGGGCTAGCTTTTCAGATACGCAGTATTTT | TRBV6-4 | NA | TRBJ2-3 | NA
CASSLRGGYNEQFF | TGTGCTAGCAGCTTGCGCGGGGGGTACAATGAGCAGTTCTTC | TRBV7-7 | NA | TRBJ2-1 | TRBD2
CASSLEVGPNEQYF | TGCGCCAGCAGCCTGGAGGTGGGGCCGAACGAGCAGTACTTC | TRBV5-1 | NA | TRBJ2-7 | NA